These 12 T cell receptor beta chains share one sample of origin, sequenced in a study of CD39 and CD103 CD8 tumor-infiltrating T cells. This table comes from immunoSEQ multiplex PCR, and its TCRdb copy is limited to in-frame clones, with some not included. Here the sample spans around 440 clones, 70% being singletons. Sequenced input: CD39- CD103+ CD8+ T cells sorted from the tumor. Subset of the sample: CD103+CD39- single-positive CD45RA- CD8 T cells. These receptors came from a human donor with head and neck squamous cell carcinoma.

The chain recombines TRBV5-6 with TRBJ2-7, with 9 positions matching TRBD1. The ends lost 3 bases at V and 4 bases at J; junction bases unmatched: 2. Germline V gene sequence: CDR1 SGHDT, CDR2 YYEEEE. This CDR3 comprises 13 residues. CDR3: CASSSDRGYEQYF. CDR3 in DNA: TGTGCCAGCAGCTCGGACAGGGGTTACGAGCAGTACTTC.

The chain couples TRBV2 to TRBJ1-4; D might be TRBD1 (5 bases). Looked up from germline, CDR1 is SNHLY and CDR2 is FYNNEI. Trimming shortened V by 3 bases and J by 12 bases, and 14 bases separated the two germline ends. This CDR3 region has 13 residues. CDR3 loop: CASSDVGGSELFF. Here the CDR3 DNA reads TGTGCCAGCAGTGATGTTGGGGGGTCGGAACTGTTTTTT.

This rearrangement joins TRBV4-1 to TRBJ1-1; D is perhaps TRBD1 (5 bases). Per germline, CDR1 MGHRA and CDR2 YSYEKL. The ends were cut back, 0 bases at V and 7 bases at J, with 9 bases in the middle. This CDR3 is 13 amino acids long. The CDR3 bases are TGCGCCAGCAGCCAAGATCCAGGGATTGAAGCTTTCTTT. Its translation is CASSQDPGIEAFF.

This chain uses TRBV6-5 with TRBJ1-2; 9 bases match TRBD1. Per the germline V gene, CDR1 is MNHEY and CDR2 is SVGAGI. The CDR3 has 13 amino acids. J lost 8 bases, V lost 6 bases, and 7 bases had no gene match. CDR3 residues: CASSWTGARGYTF. In DNA, the CDR3 is TGTGCCAGCAGCTGGACAGGGGCGCGGGGCTACACCTTC.

The V and J genes are TRBV7-2 and TRBJ1-6; possible D gene TRBD1, 5 bases. Deletions cut 1 base from V and 5 bases from J, with 9 bases between. The germline V gene has CDR1 SGHTA and CDR2 FQGNSA. CDR3 length equals 15 residues. CDR3 in DNA: TGTGCCAGCAGCTTAGTGGTACAGGATAATTCACCCCTCCACTTT. Protein: CASSLVVQDNSPLHF.

This CDR3 reads CASSEGPGQGPQETQYF. CDR3 coding DNA: TGTGCCAGCAGTGAGGGACCCGGACAGGGCCCCCAAGAGACCCAGTACTTC. V usage is TRBV6-1 and J usage is TRBJ2-5; 8 positions agree with TRBD1. This CDR3 region has 17 residues. J lost 1 base, V lost 3 bases, and 10 bases had no gene match. Germline V gives CDR1 MNHNS, CDR2 SASEGT.

This clone was detected a few times. This chain connects TRBV27 to TRBJ1-1, with D perhaps matching TRBD1 (5 bases). The CDR3 consists of 18 residues. Germline CDR1 reads MNHEY; CDR2 reads SMNVEV (reference sequence). Trimming removed 0 bases from V and 1 base from J, with 18 bases in between. DNA for the CDR3: TGTGCCAGCAGTTTATCGATTAGCAGGGCCCCACCGAACACTGAAGCTTTCTTT. Protein sequence: CASSLSISRAPPNTEAFF.

V usage is TRBV4-1 and J usage is TRBJ2-5; the match to TRBD2 covers 9 bases. The CDR3 length is 13 residues. Per germline, CDR1 MGHRA and CDR2 YSYEKL. Germline trimming cut 5 bases from V and 5 bases from J; bases unmatched to any gene: 3. This CDR3 is CASSSSGEETQYF. CDR3 bases: TGCGCCAGCAGCTCTAGCGGGGAGGAGACCCAGTACTTC.

The rearrangement joins TRBV7-9 to TRBJ2-1; 7 positions match TRBD1. The CDR3 is made up of 17 amino acids. CDR1 and CDR2 from the germline V gene are SEHNR and FQNEAQ (reference sequence). V lost 5 bases and J lost 1; bases outside the gene matches: 11. CDR3 loop: CASSAARQGWSYNEQFF. The DNA for the CDR3 is TGTGCCAGCAGCGCCGCCCGACAGGGATGGTCCTACAATGAGCAGTTCTTC.

In its sample, this clone was seen a few times. The V call is TRBV13, the J call TRBJ2-7; D perhaps matches TRBD2 (7 bases). V was cut by 5 bases and J by 1 base, with 18 bases left in between. This CDR3 region has 16 residues. The germline gives CDR1 PRHDT, CDR2 FYEKMQ (reference sequence). The CDR3 protein is CASSPNSGGPSYEQYF. The CDR3 bases are TGTGCCAGCAGCCCAAACTCGGGGGGCCCTTCCTACGAGCAGTACTTC. Using reference TRBV13 and TRBJ2-7 for the parts outside the CDR3, the full variable domain is AAGVIQSPRHLIKEKRETATLKCYPIPRHDTVYWYQQGPGQDPQFLISFYEKMQSDKGSIPDRFSAQQFSDYHSELNMSSLELGDSALYFCASSPNSGGPSYEQYFGPGTRLTVT.

This clone was seen once. The V and J genes are TRBV7-9 and TRBJ2-5; D is possibly TRBD1 (7 bases). The V end was cut by 2 bases, the J end by 2 bases, with 15 bases between. Germline V gives CDR1 SEHNR, CDR2 FQNEAQ (reference sequence). The CDR3 contains 16 residues. The chain's CDR3 is CASSLSGRGVQETQYF. As DNA, the CDR3 is TGTGCCAGCAGCTTATCGGGCAGGGGGGTTCAAGAGACCCAGTACTTC.

The chain couples TRBV13 to TRBJ2-7; a possible D gene is TRBD2 (5 bases). V was pared by 0 bases and J by 0 bases, with 9 bases between. The CDR3 loop spans 15 amino acids. CDR1 is PRHDT, CDR2 FYEKMQ, per germline (reference sequence). For the CDR3, the DNA is TGTGCCAGCAGCTTAGGGCTAGCAGCCTCCTACGAGCAGTACTTC. Its protein product is CASSLGLAASYEQYF.